This T cell receptor beta chain came from a study of blood T cells in healthy people across ages. The table lists this clonotype with a few counts. The antigen is not known. It was with a sample-barcoded 5' primer and a J-beta primer mix that a second PCR of roughly 6 to 11 cycles was run. From the 5' RACE reads, TCRdb called clonotypes with MiXCR, one entry per CDR3 protein. In the table there are approximately 960,000 distinct CDR3 sequences, almost 30% of which are singletons. The CDR3 runs 16 residues. Germline-derived CDR1 and CDR2 are MGHRA and YSYEKL. With 1 base clipped from V and 6 bases from J, the junction kept 8 bases outside the gene matches. Whole-study results and caveats: While age rose, TCR beta diversity per million T cells dropped in a roughly linear way.

This sample was shared with a second study, whose subject was T cells of mothers and their children.

V is TRBV4-1 and J is TRBJ2-2, with TRBD1 matching over 7 bases. This clonotype was sampled from a middle-aged woman in good health. Sequenced sample: blood. As DNA, the CDR3 is TGCGCCAGCAGCCAAGTTGTAGGGCAGGGGGCCGGGGAGCTGTTTTTT. This sequence encodes CASSQVVGQGAGELFF.